The clone carrying this TCR beta chain was detected many times. This entry comes from a study of T cells in Graves' hyperthyroidism and ophthalmopathy. The CDR3 contains 17 residues. From germline, CDR1 is LGHNA and CDR2 YNFKEQ. The V end lost 0 bases, the J end lost 5 bases, and 19 bases lay between the germline ends. Template material for amplifying TCR beta CDR3 regions consisted of RNA transcripts. In the first-round RT-PCR of the TCR CDR3, the HTBI primer set was used. TCRdb processed the multiplex PCR reads anew with MiXCR; each CDR3 protein has one entry. The data show about 700,000 distinct CDR3 sequences, with less than 15% seen just once and about 9.4% held by the top ten.

This chain joins TRBV4-2 and TRBJ2-5; weak D call: TRBD2 (7 bases). Specimen: blood. This TCR was recovered from a woman under 30 with Graves' hyperthyroidism. The CDR3: CASSQDHRGARSETQYF. CDR3 bases: TGTGCCAGCAGCCAAGATCATCGGGGGGCGCGATCGGAGACCCAGTACTTC.